The entry below describes one T cell receptor beta chain. V was clipped by 3 bases and J by 5 bases, with 11 bases between them. The CDR3 is made up of 13 amino acids. The V gene's germline CDR1 is SGHDN and CDR2 FVKESK. Profiled with immunoSEQ multiplex PCR; TCRdb holds only in-frame clones, not every one. The repertoire holds under 500,000 clones, with over 75% as singletons. The sample belongs to a study of blood T cell repertoires in COVID-19. Study context: The origin of the acute and convalescent COVID-19 samples was the United States, Italy and Spain.

The participants were between about 18 and 95 years old and came from under 25 US areas. Donors in Cohort 3 counted as recovered after two negative PCRs, clearance, or symptom resolution. The chain uses TRBV14 and TRBJ2-7, with TRBD1 as a possible D gene (6 bases). The sequencing sample was made of PBMCs or T cells enriched from blood (not recorded which). The TCR sequence derives from a man in his thirties or forties who had recovered from COVID-19. In DNA, the CDR3 is TGTGCCAGCAGCCAGACACAGGGAAACGAGCAGTACTTC. This gives the protein CASSQTQGNEQYF.